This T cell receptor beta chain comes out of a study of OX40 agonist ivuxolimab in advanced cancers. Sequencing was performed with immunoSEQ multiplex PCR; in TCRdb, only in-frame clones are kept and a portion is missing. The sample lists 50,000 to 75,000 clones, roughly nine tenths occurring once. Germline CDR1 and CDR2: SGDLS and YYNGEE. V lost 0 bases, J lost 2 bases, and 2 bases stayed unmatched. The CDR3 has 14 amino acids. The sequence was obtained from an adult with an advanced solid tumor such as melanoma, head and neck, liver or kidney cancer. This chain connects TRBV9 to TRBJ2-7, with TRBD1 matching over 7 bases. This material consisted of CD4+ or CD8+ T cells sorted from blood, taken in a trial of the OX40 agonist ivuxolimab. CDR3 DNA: TGTGCCAGCAGCGTAGGACAGGGCCCCTACGAGCAGTACTTC. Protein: CASSVGQGPYEQYF.